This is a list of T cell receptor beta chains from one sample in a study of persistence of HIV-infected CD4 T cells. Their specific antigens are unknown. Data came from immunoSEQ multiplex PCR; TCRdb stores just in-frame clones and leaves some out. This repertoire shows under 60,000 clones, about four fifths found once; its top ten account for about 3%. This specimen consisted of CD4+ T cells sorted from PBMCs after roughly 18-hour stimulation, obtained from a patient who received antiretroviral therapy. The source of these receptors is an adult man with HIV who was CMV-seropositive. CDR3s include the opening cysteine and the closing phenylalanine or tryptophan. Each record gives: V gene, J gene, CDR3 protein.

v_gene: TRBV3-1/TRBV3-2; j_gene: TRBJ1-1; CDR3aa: CASSPPGSTEAFF
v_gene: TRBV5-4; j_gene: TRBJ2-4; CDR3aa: CASSDLRLGKNIQYF
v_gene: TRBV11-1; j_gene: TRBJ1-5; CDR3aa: CASSWDSNQPQHF
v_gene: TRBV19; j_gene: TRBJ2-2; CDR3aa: CASSPGQGINTGELFF
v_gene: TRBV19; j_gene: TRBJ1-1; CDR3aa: CASSITVFEGEAFF
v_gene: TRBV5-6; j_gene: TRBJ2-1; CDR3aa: CASSLLSGEQFF
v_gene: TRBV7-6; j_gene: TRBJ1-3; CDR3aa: CASSLSGVGGNTIYF
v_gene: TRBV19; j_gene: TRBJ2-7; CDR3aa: CASSIGGIKVYEQYF
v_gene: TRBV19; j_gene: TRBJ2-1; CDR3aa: CASSAKGGGLSGRASYNEQFF
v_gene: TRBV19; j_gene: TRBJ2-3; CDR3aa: CASRKTAPSTDTQYF
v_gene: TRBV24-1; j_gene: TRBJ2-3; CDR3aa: CATSDPLGNTADTQYF
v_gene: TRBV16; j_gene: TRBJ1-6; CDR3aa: CASHTHNNSPLHF
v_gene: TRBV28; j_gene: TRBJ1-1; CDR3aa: CASRPHMNTEAFF
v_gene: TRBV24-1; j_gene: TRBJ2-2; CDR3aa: CATSGSPPGTGELFF
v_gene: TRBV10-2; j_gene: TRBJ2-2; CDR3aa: CASSEPGLAGGSVTGELFF
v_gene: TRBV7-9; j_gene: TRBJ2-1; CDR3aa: CASSSSLAGYNEQFF
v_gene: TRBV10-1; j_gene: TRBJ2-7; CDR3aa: CASSEQGALGEQYF
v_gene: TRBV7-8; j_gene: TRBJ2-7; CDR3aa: CASSLASPSGGQYEQYF
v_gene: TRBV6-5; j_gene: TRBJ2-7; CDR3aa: CASTRDSRGREF
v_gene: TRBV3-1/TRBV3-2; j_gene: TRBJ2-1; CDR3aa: CASSQASGLAGLEQFF
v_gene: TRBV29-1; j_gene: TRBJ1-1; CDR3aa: CSVRRQGRGTEAFF
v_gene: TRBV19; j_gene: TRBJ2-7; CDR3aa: CASSMGTGDPRSYEQYF
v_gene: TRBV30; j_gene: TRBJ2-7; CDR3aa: CAWSVLAGVYEQYF
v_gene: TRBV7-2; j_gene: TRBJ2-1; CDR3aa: CASGIDRGTNEQFF
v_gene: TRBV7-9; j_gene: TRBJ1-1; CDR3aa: CASSLGAWNTEAFF
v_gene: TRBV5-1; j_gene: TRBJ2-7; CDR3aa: CASSWRTGESSEQYF
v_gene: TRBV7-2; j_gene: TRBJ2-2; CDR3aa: CASSVNRNTGELFF
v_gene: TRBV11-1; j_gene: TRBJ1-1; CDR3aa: CASSYFRDTEAFF
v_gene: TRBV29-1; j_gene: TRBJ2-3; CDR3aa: CSSLGTSSTDTQYF
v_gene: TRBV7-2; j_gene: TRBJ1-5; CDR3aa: CASSLQATGLVPLPQHF
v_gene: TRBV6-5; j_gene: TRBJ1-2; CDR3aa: CASSYGDRTNYGYTF
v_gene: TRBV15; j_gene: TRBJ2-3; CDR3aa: CATSRDLAGSGTDTQYF
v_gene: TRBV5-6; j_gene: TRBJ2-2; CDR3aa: CASSLYQATGELFF
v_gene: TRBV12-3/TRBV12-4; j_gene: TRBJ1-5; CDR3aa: CASSQQGNQPQHF